These T cell receptor beta chains were read from a single sample in a study of blood T cell repertoires in COVID-19. This table comes from immunoSEQ multiplex PCR, and its TCRdb copy is limited to in-frame clones, with some not included. The sample yields under 400,000 clones, almost 90% seen once. The material sequenced was peripheral blood. Receptor source: a woman in her twenties or thirties with COVID-19, enrolled during active disease. CDR3s include the opening cysteine and the closing phenylalanine or tryptophan. A D gene is named only where the DNA matches it firmly. For some rows the clone size is stated as once, few or many, or as a class when expanded; others skip it.

J | V | size | D | DNA | CDR3
TRBJ2-7 | TRBV7-8 | . | . | TGTGCCAGCAGCGTGGACAGCTCCTACGAGCAGTACTTC | CASSVDSSYEQYF
TRBJ2-7 | TRBV6-6 | . | TRBD2 | TGTGCCAGCAGCCTCGGGACTAGCGGGTTGTACTTC | CASSLGTSGLYF
TRBJ1-4 | TRBV27 | . | . | TGTGCCAGCAGTTTATCGGGACTATTTGGGGAAAAACTGTTTTTT | CASSLSGLFGEKLFF
TRBJ1-5 | TRBV6-6 | . | . | TGTGCCAGCAGTTACGGTCAGACTAATCAGCCCCAGCATTTT | CASSYGQTNQPQHF
TRBJ2-7 | TRBV13 | . | TRBD1 | TGTGCCAGCAGCTTAGGGGGACAGGGGGTTGTGCGCTACGAGCAGTACTTC | CASSLGGQGVVRYEQYF
TRBJ1-6 | TRBV7-9 | few | . | TGTGCCAGCAGCCCCCAGAGGGATGATTCACCCCTCCACTTT | CASSPQRDDSPLHF
TRBJ2-1 | TRBV5-1 | . | . | TGCGCCAGCATGGGCAGGTATAACAATGAGCAGTTCTTC | CASMGRYNNEQFF
TRBJ1-1 | TRBV25-1 | . | TRBD1 | TGTGCCAGCAGCCATGAGTGGGACAGGGGGCTTATGTACACTGAAGCTTTCTTT | CASSHEWDRGLMYTEAFF
TRBJ2-1 | TRBV4-1 | once | TRBD2 | TGCGCCAGCAGCCGGGGACTACCCCCTAAGGGTGAGCAGTTCTTC | CASSRGLPPKGEQFF
TRBJ1-1 | TRBV7-9 | . | TRBD1 | TGTGCCAGCAGCTTAGAACCCGGACAGGGAACCAACACTGAAGCTTTCTTT | CASSLEPGQGTNTEAFF
TRBJ2-2 | TRBV13 | few | TRBD1 | TGTGCCAGCAGCTTCGGGACAGGGAGGACCGGGGAGCTGTTTTTT | CASSFGTGRTGELFF
TRBJ1-5 | TRBV5-1 | . | . | TGCGCCAGCAGCTTGGACGGTAGCAATCAGCCCCAGCATTTT | CASSLDGSNQPQHF
TRBJ2-7 | TRBV18 | . | TRBD2 | TGTGCCAGCTCACGTACCGGGACTAGCTCGTACGAGCAGTACTTC | CASSRTGTSSYEQYF
TRBJ2-3 | TRBV18 | . | TRBD2 | TGTGCCAGCTCATCGGGACTAGCGGGAGAGTCAGATACGCAGTATTTT | CASSSGLAGESDTQYF
TRBJ2-1 | TRBV11-2 | . | TRBD2 | TGTGCCAGCAGCTTAAACGGGAGGGCCCACAATGAGCAGTTCTTC | CASSLNGRAHNEQFF
TRBJ2-1 | TRBV5-1 | . | TRBD1 | TGCGCCAGCAGCGTGGGACAGGGATCCTACAATGAGCAGTTCTTC | CASSVGQGSYNEQFF
TRBJ2-3 | TRBV3-1/TRBV3-2 | . | TRBD2 | TGTGCCAGCAGCCAAGATAGACTAGCGGGAGCAGATACGCAGTATTTT | CASSQDRLAGADTQYF
TRBJ1-2 | TRBV9 | . | . | TGTGCCAGCAGCGTAGCTAACGCCAGGGGTGGAGGCTACACCTTC | CASSVANARGGGYTF
TRBJ2-5 | TRBV3-1/TRBV3-2 | . | TRBD1 | TGTGCCAGCAGCCGAAAAACGGGACAGGGGGTCGGAAAGACCCAGTACTTC | CASSRKTGQGVGKTQYF
TRBJ2-7 | TRBV28 | once | TRBD1 | TGTGCCAGCAGTTTACGCGACAGGGGCTACGAGCAGTACTTC | CASSLRDRGYEQYF
TRBJ2-3 | TRBV7-9 | . | TRBD2 | TGTGCCAGCAGCTTCGGACTAGCGGTAGATACGCAGTATTTT | CASSFGLAVDTQYF
TRBJ2-2 | TRBV5-7 | . | . | TGTGCCAGCAGCTACCCGGGGACCGGGGAGCTGTTTTTT | CASSYPGTGELFF
TRBJ2-3 | TRBV11-2 | . | . | TGTGCCAGCAGCTCAGGGACAGATACGCAGTATTTT | CASSSGTDTQYF
TRBJ1-1 | TRBV5-6 | . | TRBD1 | TGTGCCAGCAGCGTGGGGACAGTCCACACTGAAGCTTTCTTT | CASSVGTVHTEAFF
TRBJ1-1 | TRBV28 | once | . | TGTGCCAGCAGTTTATTTGCGACAGACGCGAACACTGAAGCTTTCTTT | CASSLFATDANTEAFF